This T cell receptor beta chain stems from a study of blood T cell repertoires in COVID-19. Study information: Collection of acute and convalescent COVID-19 samples took place in the United States, Italy and Spain.

The V end was cut by 2 bases, the J end by 5 bases, with 9 bases between. This CDR3 contains 13 residues. Germline lookup yields CDR1 MNHEY and CDR2 SVGAGI. Individuals aged roughly 18 to 90 years were recruited from around 22 US areas. In the original analysis: For nucleated cells, counts were estimated from reference gene primer amplification. Profiled with immunoSEQ multiplex PCR; TCRdb holds only in-frame clones, not every one. That table is the source of V, J and clone size, and D and trimming were worked out from the DNA. The sample includes hundreds of thousands of clones, around 85% of them seen just once.

This chain uses TRBV6-5 with TRBJ2-5, with D possibly matching TRBD1 (6 bases). The receptor was derived from a woman aged 30 to 39 who had been exposed to COVID-19. Sequencing was performed on PBMCs or T cells enriched from blood (not recorded which). CDR3 nucleotides: TGTGCCAGCAGTTACGGGACACGTGAGACCCAGTACTTC. It codes for CASSYGTRETQYF.